A single sample is the source of the 19 T cell receptor beta chains below, sequenced in a study of blood T cell repertoires in COVID-19. The assay was immunoSEQ multiplex PCR, and TCRdb's table has in-frame clones only and misses some. The sample carries roughly 390,000 clones, roughly 86% recorded once. The sequencing input was peripheral blood. The source of these receptors is a woman in her thirties with COVID-19, enrolled during active disease.

The chain has TRBV2 and TRBJ2-5; D perhaps matches TRBD1 (6 bases). The germline CDR1 and CDR2 sequences are SNHLY and FYNNEI. V was cut by 6 bases and J by 2 bases, with 10 bases left in between. The CDR3 contains 13 residues. The CDR3 spells CASRIQGQETQYF. The CDR3 nucleotides are TGTGCCAGCAGAATCCAGGGGCAAGAGACCCAGTACTTC. Drawing the rest from reference TRBV2 and TRBJ2-5, the complete variable domain is EPEVTQTPSHQVTQMGQEVILRCVPISNHLYFYWYRQILGQKVEFLVSFYNNEISEKSEIFDDQFSVERPDGSNFTLKIRSTKLEDSAMYFCASRIQGQETQYFGPGTRLLVL.

The rearrangement links TRBV28 to TRBJ2-5; D might be TRBD2 (5 bases). Germline V gene lookup returns CDR1 MDHEN and CDR2 SYDVKM. CDR3 length: 14 residues. Trimming pared 2 bases from V and 5 bases from J, leaving 12 bases between. This chain's CDR3 is CASSLSQSGETQYF. The CDR3 DNA reads as TGTGCCAGCAGTTTAAGTCAGAGCGGCGAGACCCAGTACTTC.

The CDR3 here is CASSLASGTDTQYF. The CDR3 DNA reads as TGTGCCAGCAGCCTAGCTAGCGGCACAGATACGCAGTATTTT. This chain connects TRBV6-2 or TRBV6-3 to TRBJ2-3, with a possible D match to TRBD2 (6 bases). This CDR3 has 14 residues. CDR1 and CDR2 from the germline V gene are MNHEY and SVGEGT. The V end was cut by 6 bases, the J end by 1 base, with 11 bases between.

The rearrangement uses TRBV5-5 and TRBJ2-5; 7 bases match TRBD1. V lost 4 bases and J lost 0; bases outside the gene matches: 3. There are 14 residues in the CDR3. CDR1 and CDR2 (germline): SGHKS, YYEKEE (reference sequence). The chain's CDR3 is CASSRDSNQETQYF. The DNA for the CDR3 is TGTGCCAGCAGCCGGGACAGCAACCAAGAGACCCAGTACTTC.

The chain is built from TRBV5-1 and TRBJ1-1, with a tentative D call TRBD1 (5 bases). The V gene's germline CDR1 is SGHRS and CDR2 YFSETQ. The CDR3 loop spans 14 amino acids. Between the trimmed V and J ends, which lost 0 bases and 5 bases, there was a span of 11 bases. CDR3 loop: CASSLGRGRTEAFF. The CDR3 DNA reads TGCGCCAGCAGCTTGGGAAGGGGAAGAACTGAAGCTTTCTTT.

The chain recombines TRBV30 with TRBJ1-2, with D possibly TRBD1 on 5 matching bases. CDR1 and CDR2 from the germline V gene are GTSNPN and SVGIG (reference sequence). V was clipped by 0 bases and J by 1 base, with 12 bases between them. CDR3 length: 15 amino acids. CDR3 sequence reads: CAWSVGQGLNYGYTF. As DNA, the CDR3 is TGTGCCTGGAGTGTCGGCCAGGGCCTTAACTATGGCTACACCTTC.

This rearrangement joins TRBV3-1 (or the pseudogene TRBV3-2) to TRBJ2-7; TRBD2 aligns across 8 bases. Trimming cost V 1 base and J 2 bases; bases outside gene matches: 4. CDR3 length: 15 amino acids. Germline CDR1 LGHDT, CDR2 YNNKEL (reference sequence). Here the CDR3 DNA reads TGTGCCAGCAGCCAAGGACGGGGGGGGCCCTACGAGCAGTACTTC. Translation gives CASSQGRGGPYEQYF.

This chain connects TRBV7-2 to TRBJ2-5, with 9 positions matching TRBD2. Trimming removed 4 bases from V and 5 bases from J; junction bases left unmatched: 20. CDR1 is SGHTA, CDR2 FQGNSA, per germline. The CDR3 runs 19 residues. CDR3 sequence reads: CASSSSGRASGMRWETQYF. CDR3 nucleotides: TGTGCCAGCAGCTCTTCGGGGAGGGCTAGCGGGATGAGGTGGGAGACCCAGTACTTC.

V usage is TRBV9 and J usage is TRBJ2-3, with D possibly matching TRBD1 (6 bases). Trimming removed 0 bases from V and 1 base from J, with 9 bases in between. This CDR3 has 15 residues. Germline V CDR1 and CDR2: SGDLS, YYNGEE. CDR3 bases: TGTGCCAGCAGCGTAGATGAGGGGGGCACAGATACGCAGTATTTT. Encoded protein: CASSVDEGGTDTQYF.

The rearrangement uses TRBV4-3 and TRBJ2-3, with 12 bases matching TRBD2. Germline V gives CDR1 LGHNA, CDR2 YSLEER. This CDR3 is built from 17 residues. Losses at the gene ends were 0 bases for V and 5 bases for J; bases not matched to a gene: 6. In nucleotides, the CDR3 is TGCGCCAGCAGCCAAGACCTAGCGGGAGGGCCTGGAGATACGCAGTATTTT. The encoded protein is CASSQDLAGGPGDTQYF.

This sequence joins TRBV6-5 and TRBJ2-7; 8 bases map to TRBD2. This CDR3 comprises 14 residues. V lost 6 bases, J lost 2 bases, and 6 bases stayed unmatched. CDR1 is MNHEY, CDR2 SVGAGI, per germline. This CDR3 is CASRSAGDPYEQYF. The CDR3 coding sequence is TGTGCCAGCAGATCAGCGGGAGACCCCTACGAGCAGTACTTC.

The V and J genes are TRBV18 and TRBJ2-7; possible D gene TRBD2, 5 bases. This CDR3 comprises 13 residues. Trimming took off 3 bases at V and 7 bases at J, with 13 bases between the two ends. Germline V CDR1 and CDR2: KGHSH, LQKENI. CDR3 residues: CASSPGVAGEQYF. The CDR3 DNA reads as TGTGCCAGCTCACCCGGGGTGGCAGGAGAGCAGTACTTC.

This clone was found a few times. The V and J genes are TRBV10-2 and TRBJ2-1; D may be TRBD2 (5 bases). The CDR3 contains 14 residues. The V gene lost 4 bases and the J gene lost 6 bases, with 13 bases spanning the gap. CDR1 is WSHSY and CDR2 is SAAADI in the germline V gene. The CDR3 nucleotides read TGCGCCAGCAGTGTTACTCCAGCGGCCAATGAGCAGTTCTTC. Its protein is CASSVTPAANEQFF.

The V and J genes are TRBV28 and TRBJ1-1; TRBD1 is a possible D gene (6 bases). V lost 6 bases and J 4 bases, leaving 12 bases between the germline ends. Germline loops: CDR1 MDHEN, CDR2 SYDVKM. This CDR3 has 13 amino acids. The DNA of the CDR3 is TGTGCCAGCAGCAGCCCACAGGGCACTGAAGCTTTCTTT. Translation gives CASSSPQGTEAFF. The full variable domain, completed using reference TRBV28 and TRBJ1-1, is DVKVTQSSRYLVKRTGEKVFLECVQDMDHENMFWYRQDPGLGLRLIYFSYDVKMKEKGDIPEGYSVSREKKERFSLILESASTNQTSMYLCASSSPQGTEAFFGQGTRLTVV.

This chain links TRBV19 with TRBJ1-5; TRBD1 agrees at 9 bases. This CDR3 region has 14 residues. CDR1 and CDR2 (germline): LNHDA, SQIVND (reference sequence). J gave up 7 bases and V 8 bases, and 9 bases lay outside the gene matches. The CDR3 loop reads CASHPDRGGQPQHF. As DNA, the CDR3 is TGTGCCAGTCACCCGGACAGGGGAGGACAGCCCCAGCATTTT.

This rearrangement joins TRBV30 to TRBJ2-5, with D unclear. V was trimmed by 3 bases and J by 4 bases, leaving 9 bases between them. Germline V gene lookup returns CDR1 GTSNPN and CDR2 SVGIG (reference sequence). The CDR3 length is 12 residues. CDR3 region: CAWRLRGETQYF. The CDR3 region has the DNA TGTGCCTGGAGGCTGAGAGGAGAGACCCAGTACTTC.

The chain employs TRBV5-6 and TRBJ2-7; 12 bases agree with TRBD2. Germline V lookup: CDR1 SGHDT, CDR2 YYEEEE. After removal of 0 bases from V and 10 bases from J, the junction contained 14 bases not matched to a gene. The length of the CDR3 is 17 residues. CDR3 coding DNA: TGTGCCAGCAGCTTGGGACTAGCGGGAGATCCATCGGTTCGACAGTACTTC. This translates into CASSLGLAGDPSVRQYF.

This rearrangement joins TRBV10-3 to TRBJ2-2; 8 bases fit TRBD2. The CDR3 extends over 15 amino acids. Germline values: CDR1 ENHRY, CDR2 SYGVKD. V lost 6 bases, J lost 2 bases, and 5 bases stayed unmatched. CDR3 in amino acids: CAISETSVNTGELFF. The CDR3 DNA sequence: TGTGCCATCAGCGAGACTAGCGTAAACACCGGGGAGCTGTTTTTT.

This clone has only a few counts. The chain has TRBV30 and TRBJ2-2, with 8 bases lining up with TRBD1. With V trimmed by 5 bases and J by 4 bases, 3 bases remained unmatched. This CDR3 has 13 amino acids. Per germline, CDR1 GTSNPN and CDR2 SVGIG (reference sequence). The CDR3 spells CAWSTGGTGELFF. CDR3 in DNA: TGTGCCTGGTCCACAGGGGGCACCGGGGAGCTGTTTTTT. The complete variable domain, with remaining parts taken from reference TRBV30 and TRBJ2-2, reads SQTIHQWPATLVQPVGSPLSLECTVEGTSNPNLYWYRQAAGRGLQLLFYSVGIGQISSEVPQNLSASRPQDRQFILSSKKLLLSDSGFYLCAWSTGGTGELFFGEGSRLTVL.